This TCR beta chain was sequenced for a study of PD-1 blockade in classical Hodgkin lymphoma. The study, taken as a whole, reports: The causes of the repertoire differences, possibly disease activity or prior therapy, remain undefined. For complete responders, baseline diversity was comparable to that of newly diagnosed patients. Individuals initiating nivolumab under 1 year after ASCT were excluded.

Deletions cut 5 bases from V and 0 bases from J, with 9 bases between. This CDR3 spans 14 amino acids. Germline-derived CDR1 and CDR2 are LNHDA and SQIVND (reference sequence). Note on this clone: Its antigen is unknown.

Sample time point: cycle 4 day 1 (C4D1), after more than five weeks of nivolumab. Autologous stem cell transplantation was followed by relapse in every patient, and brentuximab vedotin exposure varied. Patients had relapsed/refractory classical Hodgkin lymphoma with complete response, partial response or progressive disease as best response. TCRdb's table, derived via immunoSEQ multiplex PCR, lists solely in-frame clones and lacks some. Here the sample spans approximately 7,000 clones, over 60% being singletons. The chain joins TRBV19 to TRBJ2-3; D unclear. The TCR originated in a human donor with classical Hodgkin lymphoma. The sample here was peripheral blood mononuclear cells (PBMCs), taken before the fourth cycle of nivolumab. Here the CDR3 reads CASSPLPSTDTQYF. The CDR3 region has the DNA TGTGCCAGTAGTCCCTTACCTAGCACAGATACGCAGTATTTT.